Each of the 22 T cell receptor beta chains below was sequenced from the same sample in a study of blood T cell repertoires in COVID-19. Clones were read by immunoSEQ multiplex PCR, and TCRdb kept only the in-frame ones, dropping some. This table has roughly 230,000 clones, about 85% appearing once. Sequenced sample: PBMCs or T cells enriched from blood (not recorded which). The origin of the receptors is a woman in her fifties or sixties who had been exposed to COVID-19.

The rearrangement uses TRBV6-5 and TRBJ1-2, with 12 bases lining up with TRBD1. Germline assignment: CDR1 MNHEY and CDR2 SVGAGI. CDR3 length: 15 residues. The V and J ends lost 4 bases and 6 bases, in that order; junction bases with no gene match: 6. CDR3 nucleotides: TGTGCCAGCAGTTCCGGGGGACAGGGGGCGGATGGCTACACCTTC. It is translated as CASSSGGQGADGYTF.

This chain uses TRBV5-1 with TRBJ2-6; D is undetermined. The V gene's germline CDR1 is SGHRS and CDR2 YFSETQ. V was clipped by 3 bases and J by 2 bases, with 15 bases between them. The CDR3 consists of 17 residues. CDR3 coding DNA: TGCGCCAGCAGCTATGGAGAGTCCCACCCTGGGGCCAACGTCCTGACTTTC. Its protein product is CASSYGESHPGANVLTF.

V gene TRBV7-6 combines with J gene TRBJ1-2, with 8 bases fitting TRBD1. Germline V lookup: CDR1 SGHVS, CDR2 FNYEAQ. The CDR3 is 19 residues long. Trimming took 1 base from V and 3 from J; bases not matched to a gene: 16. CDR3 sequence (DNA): TGTGCCAGCAGCTTAGTAGGGGGAGGCGCAGGGGGCGCCGACTATGGCTACACCTTC. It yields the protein CASSLVGGGAGGADYGYTF.

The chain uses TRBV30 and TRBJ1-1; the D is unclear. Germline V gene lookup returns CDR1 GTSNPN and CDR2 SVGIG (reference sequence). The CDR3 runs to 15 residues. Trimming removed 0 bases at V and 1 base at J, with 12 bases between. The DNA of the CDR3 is TGTGCCTGGAGTGTAGGCGGGCTAAGGAACACTGAAGCTTTCTTT. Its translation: CAWSVGGLRNTEAFF.

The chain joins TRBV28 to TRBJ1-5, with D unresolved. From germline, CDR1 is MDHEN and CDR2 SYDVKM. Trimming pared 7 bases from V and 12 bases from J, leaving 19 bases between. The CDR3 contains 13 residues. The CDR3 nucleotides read TGTGCCAGCACTTCCCACCTCCAGTTATTCCAGCATTTT. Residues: CASTSHLQLFQHF.

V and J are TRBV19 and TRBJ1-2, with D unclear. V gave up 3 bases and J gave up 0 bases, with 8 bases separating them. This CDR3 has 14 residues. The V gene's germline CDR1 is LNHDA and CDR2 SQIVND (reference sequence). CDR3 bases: TGTGCCAGTAGTATCTCCGGAGCTAACTATGGCTACACCTTC. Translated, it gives CASSISGANYGYTF.

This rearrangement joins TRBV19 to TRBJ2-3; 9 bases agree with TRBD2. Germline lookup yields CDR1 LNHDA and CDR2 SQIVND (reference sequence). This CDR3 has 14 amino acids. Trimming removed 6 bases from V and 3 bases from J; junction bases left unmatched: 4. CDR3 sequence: CASRKAGGTDTQYF. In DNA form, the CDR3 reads TGTGCCAGTAGAAAAGCGGGGGGTACAGATACGCAGTATTTT. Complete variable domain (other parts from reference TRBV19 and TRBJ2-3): DGGITQSPKYLFRKEGQNVTLSCEQNLNHDAMYWYRQDPGQGLRLIYYSQIVNDFQKGDIAEGYSVSREKKESFPLTVTSAQKNPTAFYLCASRKAGGTDTQYFGPGTRLTVL.

DNA for the CDR3: TGTGCCAGCGGGAGCAGGGCAGGGGGCGGTGAGCAGTTCTTC. Translation gives CASGSRAGGGEQFF. The gene calls are TRBV6-5 and TRBJ2-1; 8 bases line up with TRBD1. The CDR3 is 14 amino acids. The ends lost 8 bases at V and 9 bases at J; junction bases unmatched: 12. The germline CDR1 and CDR2 sequences are MNHEY and SVGAGI.

DNA for the CDR3: TGTGCCAGCAGCCAAAGAGGTGCTGGGGCCAACGTCCTGACTTTC. It encodes CASSQRGAGANVLTF. J is TRBJ2-6 and V is TRBV3-1 (or the pseudogene TRBV3-2); D gene ambiguous. CDR3 size: 15 residues. V lost 2 bases and J 2 bases, leaving 7 bases between the germline ends. CDR1 LGHDT and CDR2 YNNKEL come from the germline V gene (reference sequence).

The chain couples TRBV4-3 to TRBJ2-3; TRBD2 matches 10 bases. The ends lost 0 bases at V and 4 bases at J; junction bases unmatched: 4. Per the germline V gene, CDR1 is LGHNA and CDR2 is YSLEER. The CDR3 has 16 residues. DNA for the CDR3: TGCGCCAGCAGCCAAGAGGGACTAGCGAGGGCAGATACGCAGTATTTT. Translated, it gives CASSQEGLARADTQYF.

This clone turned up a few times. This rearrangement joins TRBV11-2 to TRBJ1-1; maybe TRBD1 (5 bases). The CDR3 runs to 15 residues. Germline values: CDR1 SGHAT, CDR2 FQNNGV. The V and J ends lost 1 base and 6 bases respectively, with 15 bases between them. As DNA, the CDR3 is TGTGCCAGCAGCTTAGTGGTGGGGCTCCGCTCTGAAGCTTTCTTT. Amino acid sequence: CASSLVVGLRSEAFF.

The CDR3 nucleotides read TGCGCCAGCAGCTCCAAAGGTCGGGAGGGGGAATCTGGAAACACCATATATTTT. Protein sequence: CASSSKGREGESGNTIYF. This sequence joins TRBV5-1 and TRBJ1-3; possible D gene TRBD1, 6 bases. Trimming left V 3 bases short and J 1 base short, with 20 bases between. CDR1 SGHRS and CDR2 YFSETQ come from the germline V gene. The CDR3 has 18 residues. Variable domain in full (rest from reference TRBV5-1 and TRBJ1-3): KAGVTQTPRYLIKTRGQQVTLSCSPISGHRSVSWYQQTPGQGLQFLFEYFSETQRNKGNFPGRFSGRQFSNSRSEMNVSTLELGDSALYLCASSSKGREGESGNTIYFGEGSWLTVV.

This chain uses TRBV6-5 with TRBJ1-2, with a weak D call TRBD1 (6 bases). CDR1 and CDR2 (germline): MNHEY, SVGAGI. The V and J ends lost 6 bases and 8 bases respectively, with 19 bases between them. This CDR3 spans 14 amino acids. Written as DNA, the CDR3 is TGTGCCAGCAGCCTAACGGGGGGGCTTAGCGGCTACACCTTC. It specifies CASSLTGGLSGYTF.

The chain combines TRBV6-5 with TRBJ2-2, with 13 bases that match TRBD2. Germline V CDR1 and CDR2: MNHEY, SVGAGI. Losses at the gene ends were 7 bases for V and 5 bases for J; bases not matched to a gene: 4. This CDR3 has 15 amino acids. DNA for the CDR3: TGTGCCAGCACCGAGGGACTAGCGGGGACCGGGGAGCTGTTTTTT. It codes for CASTEGLAGTGELFF.

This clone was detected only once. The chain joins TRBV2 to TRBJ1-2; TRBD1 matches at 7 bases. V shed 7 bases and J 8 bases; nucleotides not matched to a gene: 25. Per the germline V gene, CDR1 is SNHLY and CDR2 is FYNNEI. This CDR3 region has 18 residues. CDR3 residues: CASTNPGRGGAFGDGYTF. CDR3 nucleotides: TGTGCCAGCACCAACCCCGGAAGAGGGGGCGCGTTCGGTGACGGCTACACCTTC.

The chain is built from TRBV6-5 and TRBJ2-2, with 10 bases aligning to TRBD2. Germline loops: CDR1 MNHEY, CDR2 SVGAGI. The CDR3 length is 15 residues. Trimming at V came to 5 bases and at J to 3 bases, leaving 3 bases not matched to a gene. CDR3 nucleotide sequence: TGTGCCAGCAGTCGGACTAGCGGCTACACCGGGGAGCTGTTTTTT. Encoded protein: CASSRTSGYTGELFF.

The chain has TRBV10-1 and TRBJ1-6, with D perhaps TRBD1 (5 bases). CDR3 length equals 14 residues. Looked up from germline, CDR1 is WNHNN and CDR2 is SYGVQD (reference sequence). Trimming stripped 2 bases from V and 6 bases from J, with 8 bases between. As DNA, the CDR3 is TGCGCCAGCAGTGAGACAGGAGTTAATTCACCCCTCCACTTT. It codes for CASSETGVNSPLHF.

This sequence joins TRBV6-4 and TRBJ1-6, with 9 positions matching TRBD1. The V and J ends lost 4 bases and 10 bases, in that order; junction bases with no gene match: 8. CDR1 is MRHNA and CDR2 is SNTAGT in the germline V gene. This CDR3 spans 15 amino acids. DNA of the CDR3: TGTGCCAGCAGTGCTCCGGGACAGGGAATCTCACCCCTCCACTTT. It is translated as CASSAPGQGISPLHF.

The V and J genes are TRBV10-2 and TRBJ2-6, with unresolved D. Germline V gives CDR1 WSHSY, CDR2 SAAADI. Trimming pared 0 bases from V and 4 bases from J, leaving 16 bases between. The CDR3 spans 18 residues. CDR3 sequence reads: CASSESRPALRGANVLTF. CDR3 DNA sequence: TGCGCCAGCAGTGAGTCGAGGCCCGCCTTAAGGGGGGCCAACGTCCTGACTTTC.

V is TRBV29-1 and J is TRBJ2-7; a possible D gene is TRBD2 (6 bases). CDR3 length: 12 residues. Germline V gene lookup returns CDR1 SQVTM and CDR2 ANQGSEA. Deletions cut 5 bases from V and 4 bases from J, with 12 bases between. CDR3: CSVRGIHYEQYF. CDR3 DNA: TGCAGCGTTCGCGGGATTCATTACGAGCAGTACTTC.

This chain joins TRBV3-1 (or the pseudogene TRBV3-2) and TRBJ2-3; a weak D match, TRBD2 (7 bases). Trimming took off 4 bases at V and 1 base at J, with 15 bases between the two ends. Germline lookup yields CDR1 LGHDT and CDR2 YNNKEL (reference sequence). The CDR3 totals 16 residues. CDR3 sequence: CASSLGGARGTDTQYF. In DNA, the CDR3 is TGTGCCAGCAGCCTTGGGGGGGCCCGTGGCACAGATACGCAGTATTTT.

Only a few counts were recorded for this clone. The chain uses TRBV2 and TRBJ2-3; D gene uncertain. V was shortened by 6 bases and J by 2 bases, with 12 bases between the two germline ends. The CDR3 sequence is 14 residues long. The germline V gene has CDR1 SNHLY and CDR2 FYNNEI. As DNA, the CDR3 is TGTGCCAGCAGGGAGCGCACCCCCACAGATACGCAGTATTTT. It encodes CASRERTPTDTQYF.